The rows below give T cell receptor beta chains drawn from one sample of a study of shared clonotypes between healthy human individuals. TCRdb's copy holds only in-frame clones and misses some; the assay was immunoSEQ multiplex PCR. The sample yields approximately 530,000 clones, approximately 95% seen once. The sequenced sample consisted of naive CD4+ T cells sorted from blood. The receptors shown here come from a woman in her 30s in good health. The CDR3 runs from the conserved cysteine through the conserved F or W. Fields, in order: V gene, J gene, clone size, D gene, CDR3 DNA, CDR3 protein. D genes are given only for firm matches. Clone size is not always given. Where it is, it says once, few, many or a class for expanded clones.

V: TRBV5-1; J: TRBJ2-3; size: -; D: TRBD2; DNA: TGCGCCAGCAGCTTGCTACTAGCGGGAGGGGGCACAGATACGCAGTATTTT; CDR3: CASSLLLAGGGTDTQYF
V: TRBV7-6; J: TRBJ1-3; size: once; D: -; DNA: TGTGCCAGCAGCGCCCAAGTGGGGACTGACGGAAACACCATATATTTT; CDR3: CASSAQVGTDGNTIYF
V: TRBV19; J: TRBJ1-1; size: -; D: -; DNA: TGTGCCAGTAGTGCTGGGGGCGGCACTGAAGCTTTCTTT; CDR3: CASSAGGGTEAFF
V: TRBV27; J: TRBJ2-7; size: once; D: TRBD2; DNA: TGTGCCAGCAGTAGCTTAGCGGGGAGGTCCTACGAGCAGTACTTC; CDR3: CASSSLAGRSYEQYF
V: TRBV14; J: TRBJ2-7; size: once; D: -; DNA: TGTGCCAGCAGCCTTACCTGGCAGTCCTACGAGCAGTACTTC; CDR3: CASSLTWQSYEQYF
V: TRBV18; J: TRBJ2-3; size: -; D: -; DNA: TGTGCCAGCTCACCGAACACAGATACGCAGTATTTT; CDR3: CASSPNTDTQYF
V: TRBV18; J: TRBJ2-3; size: -; D: -; DNA: TGTGCCAGCTCACGCGGAGATCGCACAGATACGCAGTATTTT; CDR3: CASSRGDRTDTQYF
V: TRBV4-1; J: TRBJ2-7; size: once; D: TRBD2; DNA: TGCGCCAGCAGCCAAGACCTAGCGGGAGCCTACGAGCAGTACTTC; CDR3: CASSQDLAGAYEQYF
V: TRBV28; J: TRBJ2-7; size: -; D: -; DNA: TGTGCCACCTCGGGGAGATCCTCCTACGAGCAGTACTTC; CDR3: CATSGRSSYEQYF
V: TRBV5-6; J: TRBJ1-2; size: -; D: TRBD1; DNA: TGTGCCAGCAGCCGACAGGGGGCTTTCCAGTCTTATGGCTACACCTTC; CDR3: CASSRQGAFQSYGYTF
V: TRBV5-1; J: TRBJ2-5; size: -; D: -; DNA: TGCGCCAGCAGCTCCGCAGGGCCCGGCCAAGAGACCCAGTACTTC; CDR3: CASSSAGPGQETQYF
V: TRBV5-1; J: TRBJ2-2; size: -; D: TRBD1; DNA: TGCGCCAGCAGCCCGGACAGGGGGTACACCGGGGAGCTGTTTTTT; CDR3: CASSPDRGYTGELFF
V: TRBV29-1; J: TRBJ2-1; size: -; D: -; DNA: TGCAGCGTAAAACAGAACTTCAATGAGCAGTTCTTC; CDR3: CSVKQNFNEQFF
V: TRBV4-2; J: TRBJ2-7; size: -; D: -; DNA: TGTGCCAGCAGCCAAGGAATCGACTCTTCCGCCTACGAGCAGTACTTC; CDR3: CASSQGIDSSAYEQYF
V: TRBV4-2; J: TRBJ1-1; size: once; D: TRBD1; DNA: TGTGCCAGCAGCCATCGGACAGGGGGCATGGGGAACACTGAAGCTTTCTTT; CDR3: CASSHRTGGMGNTEAFF
V: TRBV9; J: TRBJ1-2; size: -; D: -; DNA: TGTGCCAGCAGCGTAGATCGTCAGCCTAACTATGGCTACACCTTC; CDR3: CASSVDRQPNYGYTF
V: TRBV6-5; J: TRBJ1-2; size: -; D: -; DNA: TGTGCCAGCAGTCCGACGTGGACGGATAACTATGGCTACACCTTC; CDR3: CASSPTWTDNYGYTF
V: TRBV2; J: TRBJ2-7; size: -; D: TRBD1; DNA: TGTGCCAGCAGGAGGTTACACCCCACAGGGGGCGGCGAGCAGTACTTC; CDR3: CASRRLHPTGGGEQYF
V: TRBV19; J: TRBJ1-5; size: once; D: -; DNA: TGTGCCAGTAGGCTCTTAGATCAGCCCCAGCATTTT; CDR3: CASRLLDQPQHF
V: TRBV15; J: TRBJ1-4; size: -; D: TRBD1; DNA: TGTGCCACCAGCAGAGAAGGACAGGGTCGAAAACTGTTTTTT; CDR3: CATSREGQGRKLFF
V: TRBV7-8; J: TRBJ1-1; size: -; D: -; DNA: TGTGCCAGCAGCTTAAGCCAGAACACTGAAGCTTTCTTT; CDR3: CASSLSQNTEAFF
V: TRBV28; J: TRBJ1-2; size: -; D: -; DNA: TGTGCCAGCAGTTTAGATCGTGGCTACACCTTC; CDR3: CASSLDRGYTF
V: TRBV6-1; J: TRBJ1-5; size: once; D: TRBD1; DNA: TGTGCCGGCAGGACAGGGGGCAATCAGCCCCAGCATTTT; CDR3: CAGRTGGNQPQHF
V: TRBV5-5; J: TRBJ2-7; size: -; D: -; DNA: TGTGCCAGCAGCTTGGCCCAGGGTTCCGAGCAGTACTTC; CDR3: CASSLAQGSEQYF
V: TRBV15; J: TRBJ2-7; size: -; D: TRBD1; DNA: TGTGCCACCAGCAGAGTACGGGACAGGCCGTCGGCGGAGTACTTC; CDR3: CATSRVRDRPSAEYF
V: TRBV12-5; J: TRBJ2-1; size: -; D: -; DNA: TGTGCTAGTGGTTTGGGCACGGACAGTATTTCCTACAATGAGCAGTTCTTC; CDR3: CASGLGTDSISYNEQFF
V: TRBV6-5; J: TRBJ2-7; size: -; D: -; DNA: TGTGCCAGCAGGCTGCGGACCTTCAAAAGAGACGAGCAGTACTTC; CDR3: CASRLRTFKRDEQYF
V: TRBV2; J: TRBJ1-3; size: -; D: -; DNA: TGTGCCAGCAGTGAACGGGAATCGGGAAACACCATATATTTT; CDR3: CASSERESGNTIYF
V: TRBV6-6; J: TRBJ1-4; size: -; D: -; DNA: TGTGCCAGCAGCCGTGATAGGGGAAAACTGTTTTTT; CDR3: CASSRDRGKLFF
V: TRBV9; J: TRBJ2-5; size: once; D: -; DNA: TGTGCCAGCAGCGTAGGCACTTTCCAAGAGACCCAGTACTTC; CDR3: CASSVGTFQETQYF
V: TRBV18; J: TRBJ1-2; size: -; D: -; DNA: TGTGCCAGCTCACCGTCGGGGGCTGCTACCTATGGCTACACCTTC; CDR3: CASSPSGAATYGYTF
V: TRBV28; J: TRBJ1-2; size: -; D: -; DNA: TGTGCCAGCAGCCTTCAGGACTATGGCTACACCTTC; CDR3: CASSLQDYGYTF
V: TRBV7-9; J: TRBJ2-7; size: -; D: TRBD1; DNA: TGTGCCAGCAGCTCCCGGGACAGGGTTCGCGAGCAGTACTTC; CDR3: CASSSRDRVREQYF
V: TRBV28; J: TRBJ2-7; size: -; D: -; DNA: TGTGCCAGCAGTACTCCGGGACTGTCGTACGAGCAGTACTTC; CDR3: CASSTPGLSYEQYF
V: TRBV28; J: TRBJ2-1; size: -; D: TRBD1; DNA: TGTGCCAGCAGTTCACCGCCCCCGGGACAGTCCTACAATGAGCAGTTCTTC; CDR3: CASSSPPPGQSYNEQFF
V: TRBV28; J: TRBJ2-7; size: -; D: -; DNA: TGTGCCAGCAGTTTGGAGGGGAGGCCCTACGAGCAGTACTTC; CDR3: CASSLEGRPYEQYF
V: TRBV5-1; J: TRBJ1-5; size: once; D: -; DNA: TGCGCCAGCAGCTTTGGGCAGTATAGCAATCAGCCCCAGCATTTT; CDR3: CASSFGQYSNQPQHF
V: TRBV25-1; J: TRBJ2-5; size: -; D: TRBD1; DNA: TGTGCCAGCAGTGAATCCGGACAGGGAGAGGGGACCCAGTACTTC; CDR3: CASSESGQGEGTQYF
V: TRBV11-2; J: TRBJ2-7; size: -; D: -; DNA: TGTGCCAGCAGCTTAGGGGACCGACGGTACGAGCAGTACTTC; CDR3: CASSLGDRRYEQYF
V: TRBV28; J: TRBJ1-3; size: -; D: -; DNA: TGTGCCAGCAGTTCAACGGTATCTGGAAACACCATATATTTT; CDR3: CASSSTVSGNTIYF
V: TRBV19; J: TRBJ1-5; size: -; D: -; DNA: TGTGCCAGTAGTCGGCAGGGAGTTGGGCAGCCCCAGCATTTT; CDR3: CASSRQGVGQPQHF
V: TRBV21-1; J: TRBJ1-5; size: -; D: -; DNA: TGTGCCAGCAGCCAGCGGGCACGGGGATATTGTCAGCCCCAGCATTTT; CDR3: CASSQRARGYCQPQHF
V: TRBV7-8; J: TRBJ2-3; size: -; D: -; DNA: TGTGCCAGCAGCTTCTCCCCAGATACGCAGTATTTT; CDR3: CASSFSPDTQYF
V: TRBV28; J: TRBJ1-1; size: -; D: -; DNA: TGTGCCAGCCGTGAACGGGGGTCCGGCGGCACTGAAGCTTTCTTT; CDR3: CASRERGSGGTEAFF
V: TRBV28; J: TRBJ2-3; size: -; D: TRBD2; DNA: TGTGCCAGCTCACCCGCGGGAGGGCCAGATACGCAGTATTTT; CDR3: CASSPAGGPDTQYF
V: TRBV27; J: TRBJ2-7; size: -; D: -; DNA: TGTGCCAGCAGCGGGGAACCCTACGAGCAGTACTTC; CDR3: CASSGEPYEQYF
V: TRBV14; J: TRBJ2-3; size: -; D: TRBD2; DNA: TGTGCCAGCAGCCCCCTAGCGGGAGTATCCGATACGCAGTATTTT; CDR3: CASSPLAGVSDTQYF
V: TRBV5-1; J: TRBJ2-3; size: -; D: -; DNA: TGCGCCAGCAGCTTGTACGCCTTCACAGATACGCAGTATTTT; CDR3: CASSLYAFTDTQYF
V: TRBV11-1; J: TRBJ2-2; size: once; D: -; DNA: TGTGCCAGCAGCTTAGATGGGACGGCGAACACCGGGGAGCTGTTTTTT; CDR3: CASSLDGTANTGELFF